Only one count was recorded for the clone carrying this T cell receptor beta chain. Here immunoSEQ multiplex PCR was the method, and the copy in TCRdb shows in-frame clones only, minus some. The top ten clones hold 46% of a sample with 15,000 to 20,000 clones, 76% of them seen once. This sample was taken from a study of OX40 agonist ivuxolimab in advanced cancers. Study-wide context: Six ivuxolimab dose levels, 0.01 to 10 mg/kg, were given intravenously every 2 weeks. Earlier anti-PD-1, anti-PD-L1 or anti-CTLA-4 therapy was permitted; over 35% had received some.

The receptor's source is an adult with an advanced solid tumor such as melanoma, head and neck, liver or kidney cancer. The sample consisted of CD4+ or CD8+ T cells sorted from blood, taken in a trial of the OX40 agonist ivuxolimab.

The CDR3 reads CASSPGQFYGYTF. CDR3 nucleotides: TGTGCCAGCAGCCCGGGACAGTTCTATGGCTACACCTTC. J is TRBJ1-2 and V is TRBV6-5; TRBD1 matches 7 bases. This CDR3 is built from 13 residues. The trim removed 6 bases at V and 4 bases at J, leaving 5 bases unmatched. Looked up from germline, CDR1 is MNHEY and CDR2 is SVGAGI.